These 25 T cell receptor beta chains were all obtained from the same sample, sequenced in a study of STAT5B mutations in CD4+ large granular lymphocyte leukemia. Data came from immunoSEQ multiplex PCR; TCRdb stores just in-frame clones and leaves some out. Of about 35,000 clones listed, 55% to 80% are singletons. Sequencing input: CD4+ T cells from blood buffy coats. The receptors originated from a human donor in good health.

The rearrangement uses TRBV7-2 and TRBJ2-1, with 13 bases matching TRBD2. CDR3 length: 15 amino acids. In germline, CDR1 is SGHTA, CDR2 FQGNSA. Trimming took 6 bases from V and 7 from J; bases not matched to a gene: 6. The CDR3 bases are TGTGCCAGCAGTCCACTAGCGGGGGGGATGAATGAGCAGTTCTTC. Its translation: CASSPLAGGMNEQFF.

V and J are TRBV11-2 and TRBJ2-5; D is undetermined. Trimming pared 5 bases from V and 5 bases from J, leaving 15 bases between. CDR3 size: 14 residues. The V gene's germline CDR1 is SGHAT and CDR2 FQNNGV. The CDR3 region is CASSPQGYGETQYF. CDR3 nucleotides: TGTGCCAGCAGCCCCCAAGGGTACGGGGAGACCCAGTACTTC.

The V and J genes are TRBV7-2 and TRBJ2-5; unclear D gene. The J call may be mistaken, given a closer DNA end match to TRBJ2-7. From germline, CDR1 is SGHTA and CDR2 FQGNSA. CDR3 length equals 14 residues. Here the CDR3 reads CASSLSPGDYEQYF. The CDR3 bases are TGTGCCAGCAGCCTAAGTCCCGGTGACTACGAGCAGTACTTC.

The V and J genes are TRBV11-2 and TRBJ2-7; D ambiguous. The CDR3 covers 13 residues. Germline V gene data show CDR1 as SGHAT and CDR2 as FQNNGV. V lost 6 bases to trimming and J lost 6 bases, with 15 bases between them. CDR3 residues: CASRNIGSIEQYF. For the CDR3, the DNA is TGTGCCAGCAGGAACATAGGGTCAATCGAGCAGTACTTC.

This clone occurred a few times. This chain connects TRBV4-2 to TRBJ1-4; the match to TRBD1 covers 8 bases. This CDR3 comprises 16 residues. Trimming cost V 2 bases and J 7 bases; bases outside gene matches: 9. Germline loops: CDR1 LGHNA, CDR2 YNFKEQ. CDR3 bases: TGTGCCAGCAGCCAACTAAGACAGGGGTTAGGTGAAAAACTGTTTTTT. The encoded protein is CASSQLRQGLGEKLFF.

This sequence joins TRBV29-1 and TRBJ2-1, with TRBD1 identical over 11 bases. This CDR3 comprises 15 residues. The V segment lost 7 bases and the J segment 3 bases; nucleotides outside the gene matches: 8. In germline, CDR1 is SQVTM, CDR2 ANQGSEA. For the CDR3, the DNA is TGCAGCGCCGGGACAGGGGGGACTGTCTACAATGAGCAGTTCTTC. Protein: CSAGTGGTVYNEQFF.

This clone occurred once. This chain uses TRBV5-4 with TRBJ1-2; 11 bases map to TRBD1. Germline CDR1 and CDR2: SGHNT and YYREEE (reference sequence). V trimming: 3 bases; J trimming: 7 bases; junction bases outside the gene matches: 5. This CDR3 is 14 amino acids long. The CDR3 bases are TGTGCCAGCAGCTGGGGGACAGGGGGAGCTGGCTACACCTTC. The encoded protein is CASSWGTGGAGYTF.

V is TRBV13 and J is TRBJ1-3, with D unclear. The CDR3 sequence is 14 residues long. In germline, CDR1 is PRHDT, CDR2 FYEKMQ (reference sequence). Trimming stripped 2 bases from V and 7 bases from J, with 12 bases between. This CDR3 is CASSLSQSPNTIYF. Written as DNA, the CDR3 is TGTGCCAGCAGCTTAAGCCAGTCGCCTAACACCATATATTTT.

The V call is TRBV11-1, the J call TRBJ2-7; the D is unclear. Germline V gene data show CDR1 as SGHAT and CDR2 as FQDESV (reference sequence). Between the trimmed V and J ends, which lost 1 base and 4 bases, there was a span of 8 bases. The CDR3 contains 13 residues. This chain's CDR3 is CASSLENGYEQYF. CDR3 in DNA: TGTGCCAGCAGCTTAGAAAACGGATACGAGCAGTACTTC.

This clone was counted between two and nine times. The rearrangement joins TRBV19 to TRBJ1-6; D unclear. CDR1 is LNHDA, CDR2 SQIVND, per germline (reference sequence). The V end lost 4 bases, the J end lost 8 bases, and 15 bases lay between the germline ends. The CDR3 totals 15 residues. CDR3 coding DNA: TGTGCCAGTAGTAGCCGAACCGCTCGGGATTCACCCCTCCACTTT. Its translation is CASSSRTARDSPLHF.

The V gene is TRBV19, the J gene TRBJ1-2; TRBD1 might be the D (6 bases). The CDR3 sequence is 12 residues long. Looked up from germline, CDR1 is LNHDA and CDR2 is SQIVND (reference sequence). Trimming left V 5 bases short and J 5 bases short, with 9 bases between. CDR3 in amino acids: CASSRQGYGYTF. DNA of the CDR3: TGTGCCAGTAGTCGTCAGGGGTATGGCTACACCTTC.

A single count supports this clone. A junction end diverges from the germline sequence, so it may reflect a read error. The chain recombines TRBV29-1 with TRBJ1-1; 8 nucleotides line up with TRBD1. The CDR3 totals 14 residues. Germline lookup yields CDR1 SQVTM and CDR2 ANQGSEA. The CDR3 bases are TGCAGCTTTGACAGGGGAGCCTACGGGACTGAAGCTTTCTTT. This encodes CSFDRGAYGTEAFF.

This chain uses TRBV5-1 with TRBJ2-2, with a weak D call TRBD2 (6 bases). The V and J ends lost 2 bases and 5 bases respectively, with 13 bases between them. This CDR3 comprises 15 residues. The germline gives CDR1 SGHRS, CDR2 YFSETQ. The CDR3 bases are TGCGCCAGCAGCTTAAGGGAGGAGAAAACCGGGGAGCTGTTTTTT. Its protein product is CASSLREEKTGELFF.

This sequence joins TRBV7-2 and TRBJ1-5, with D perhaps TRBD1 (6 bases). Trimming stripped 1 base from V and 6 bases from J, with 7 bases between. The CDR3 spans 13 residues. Per the germline V gene, CDR1 is SGHTA and CDR2 is FQGNSA. The CDR3 spells CASSLGGAQPQHF. The CDR3 DNA sequence: TGTGCCAGCAGCTTAGGGGGGGCTCAGCCCCAGCATTTT. Filled out from reference TRBV7-2 and TRBJ1-5, the complete variable domain reads GAGVSQSPSNKVTEKGKDVELRCDPISGHTALYWYRQSLGQGLEFLIYFQGNSAPDKSGLPSDRFSAERTGGSVSTLTIQRTQQEDSAVYLCASSLGGAQPQHFGDGTRLSIL.

This chain joins TRBV6-5 and TRBJ2-7; D may be TRBD1 (6 bases). The germline gives CDR1 MNHEY, CDR2 SVGAGI. The CDR3 has 10 residues. V was cut by 10 bases and J by 6 bases, with 10 bases left in between. For the CDR3, the DNA is TGTGCCACACAGGGTTTCGAGCAGTACTTC. Translated, it gives CATQGFEQYF.

J is TRBJ2-5 and V is TRBV29-1; D unclear. Germline CDR1 is SQVTM and CDR2 is ANQGSEA. The CDR3 runs 13 residues. Trimming took 1 base from V and 5 from J, leaving 11 bases between them. CDR3 sequence: CSVEVLTGETQYF. DNA of the CDR3: TGCAGCGTTGAAGTGCTGACCGGGGAGACCCAGTACTTC.

The chain couples TRBV6-5 to TRBJ2-5; D is possibly TRBD1 (5 bases). Trimming shortened V by 2 bases and J by 2 bases, and 9 bases separated the two germline ends. CDR3 length: 14 amino acids. Germline values: CDR1 MNHEY, CDR2 SVGAGI. The CDR3 region is CASSYGAFQETQYF. The CDR3 region has the DNA TGTGCCAGCAGTTACGGGGCATTTCAAGAGACCCAGTACTTC.

Only a few counts were recorded for this clone. The junction departs from germline at one end; a sequencing error may be responsible. The chain employs TRBV6-1 and TRBJ1-4, with 7 nucleotides matching TRBD1. Germline V lookup: CDR1 MNHNS, CDR2 SASEGT. The CDR3 is made up of 16 amino acids. The CDR3 DNA is TGTGCCAGCCGTGATTCCGAGGGGGCTGCTAGTGAAAAACTGTTTTTT. Protein product: CASRDSEGAASEKLFF.

This sequence joins TRBV7-2 and TRBJ2-7; D is ambiguous. Trimming left V 1 base short and J 7 bases short, with 17 bases between. There are 15 residues in the CDR3. CDR1 and CDR2 from the germline V gene are SGHTA and FQGNSA. In DNA, the CDR3 is TGTGCCAGCAGCTTAGACAAGGGCCTAGAAAGGGAGCAGTACTTC. It specifies CASSLDKGLEREQYF.

CDR3 coding DNA: TGCGCCAGCAGCTTGGCGGGCAGCGGGGTGTACAATGAGCAGTTCTTC. It is translated as CASSLAGSGVYNEQFF. The V and J genes are TRBV5-1 and TRBJ2-1; TRBD2 aligns across 7 bases. The CDR3 has 16 amino acids. Germline assignment: CDR1 SGHRS and CDR2 YFSETQ. V trimming: 0 bases; J trimming: 4 bases; junction bases outside the gene matches: 7.

The sample holds a few counts of this clone. This chain joins TRBV11-3 and TRBJ2-1, with 9 bases matching TRBD1. The CDR3 has 16 amino acids. Germline V gene sequence: CDR1 SGHNT, CDR2 YENEEA. J gave up 5 bases and V 7 bases, and 12 bases lay outside the gene matches. The CDR3 DNA reads TGTGCCAGCACCAAAGGGGGGACAGGGCCCGACAATGAGCAGTTCTTC. Translating gives CASTKGGTGPDNEQFF.

The chain has TRBV21-1 and TRBJ2-7; the table assigns TRBD1, which was not confirmed against the DNA. TRBV21-1 is marked as a pseudogene. The CDR3 loop spans 16 amino acids. The CDR3 loop reads CASSKLDRASSREQYF. The CDR3 DNA follows: TGTGCCAGCAGCAAGTTGGACAGGGCCTCCTCGAGGGAGCAGTACTTC.

This chain connects TRBV19 to TRBJ1-6; TRBD1 agrees at 9 bases. The CDR3 consists of 14 residues. Germline V gene data show CDR1 as LNHDA and CDR2 as SQIVND (reference sequence). With 4 bases clipped from V and 10 bases from J, the junction kept 5 bases outside the gene matches. CDR3 nucleotide sequence: TGTGCCAGTAGTAGTACAGGGGGCGGCTCACCCCTCCACTTT. Translating gives CASSSTGGGSPLHF.

This clone was counted between two and nine times. This rearrangement joins TRBV10-3 to TRBJ1-1; unclear D gene. Looked up from germline, CDR1 is ENHRY and CDR2 is SYGVKD. CDR3 size: 12 residues. Trimming left V 10 bases short and J 1 base short, with 10 bases between. CDR3 coding DNA: TGTGCCAGCCGCCGCGGGAACACTGAAGCTTTCTTT. This sequence encodes CASRRGNTEAFF.

Here the CDR3 reads CASNTVSGASYEQYF. CDR3 nucleotide sequence: TGTGCCAGCAATACCGTTAGCGGGGCCTCCTACGAGCAGTACTTC. The chain employs TRBV2 and TRBJ2-7; 8 bases match TRBD2. This CDR3 spans 15 amino acids. J lost 0 bases, V lost 7 bases, and 8 bases had no gene match. CDR1 SNHLY and CDR2 FYNNEI come from the germline V gene.